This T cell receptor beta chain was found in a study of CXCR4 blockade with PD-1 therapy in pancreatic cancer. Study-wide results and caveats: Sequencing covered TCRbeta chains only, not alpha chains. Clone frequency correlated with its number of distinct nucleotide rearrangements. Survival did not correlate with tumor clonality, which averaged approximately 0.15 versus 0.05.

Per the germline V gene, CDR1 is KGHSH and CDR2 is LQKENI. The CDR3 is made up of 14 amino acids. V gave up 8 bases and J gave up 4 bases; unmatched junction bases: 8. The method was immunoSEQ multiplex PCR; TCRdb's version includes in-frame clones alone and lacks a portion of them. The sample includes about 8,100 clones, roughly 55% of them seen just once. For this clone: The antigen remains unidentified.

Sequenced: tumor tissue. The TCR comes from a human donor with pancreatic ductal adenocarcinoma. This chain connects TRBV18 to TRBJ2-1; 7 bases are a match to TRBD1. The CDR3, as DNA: TGTGCCAGCACACAACAGGGGCCTTACAATGAGCAGTTCTTC. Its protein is CASTQQGPYNEQFF.